The clone carrying this TCR beta chain was detected ten times or more. Its antigen is unknown. Constant-region reverse primers amplified full-length variable regions, followed by semi-nested Nested Universal Primer A PCR. TCRdb itself ran the 5' RACE reads through MiXCR, one entry per CDR3 protein. The table records about 46,000 distinct CDR3 sequences, 28% of them present only once. General observations from the study: The larger cohort examined one V-J beta rearrangement, not whole repertoires. Tumor Tregs overlapped most with tumor, then blood, naive CD4+ cells.

The CDR3 covers 16 residues. The ends lost 1 base at V and 5 bases at J; junction bases unmatched: 4. In germline, CDR1 is SGDLS, CDR2 YYNGEE. The chain has TRBV9 and TRBJ2-3; 13 nucleotides align to TRBD2. The sequenced material came from naive CD4+ T cells sorted from blood. Subset specified: naive CD4+ T cells, CD4+CD45RA+CD25-. The TCR originated in a female donor with breast cancer. The CDR3 region has the DNA TGTGCCAGCAGCGTAACTAGCGGGAGGGCAGGAGATACGCAGTATTTT. Amino acid sequence: CASSVTSGRAGDTQYF.